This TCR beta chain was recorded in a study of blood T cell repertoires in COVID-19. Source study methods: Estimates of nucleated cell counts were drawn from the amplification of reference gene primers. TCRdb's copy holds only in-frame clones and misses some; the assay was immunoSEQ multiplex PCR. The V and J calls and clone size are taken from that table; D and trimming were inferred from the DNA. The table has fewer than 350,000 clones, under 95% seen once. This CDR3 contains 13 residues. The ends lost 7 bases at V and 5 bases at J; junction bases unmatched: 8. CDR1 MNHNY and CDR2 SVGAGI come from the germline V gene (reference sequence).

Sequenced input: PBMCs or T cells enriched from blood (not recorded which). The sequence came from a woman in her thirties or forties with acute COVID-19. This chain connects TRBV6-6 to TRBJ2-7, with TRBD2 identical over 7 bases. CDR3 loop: CASKGGSGHEQYF. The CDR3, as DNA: TGTGCCAGCAAAGGCGGGAGCGGCCACGAGCAGTACTTC.